These 22 T cell receptor beta chains share one sample of origin, sequenced in a study of PD-1 blockade in classical Hodgkin lymphoma (dated by TCRdb to about 2020). Explained via the paper, the time point label denotes: cycle 2 day 1 (C2D1) of nivolumab. All trial patients had relapsed after autologous stem cell transplantation, with cohorts A, B and C differing in prior brentuximab vedotin exposure. The method was the immunoSEQ multiplex PCR assay. Not all clones reach the TCRdb copy of this immuneACCESS table, which keeps in-frame sequences only. Checked studies attribute under half of the gap to unresolved V genes and leave the rest unexplained. The sample table contains 25,000 to 30,000 clones; only one count was recorded for roughly 70% of them. Around 26% of the sample belongs to the ten largest clones. The specimen was peripheral blood mononuclear cells (PBMCs), collected before the second cycle of nivolumab. Every receptor here comes from a human donor with classical Hodgkin lymphoma.

V usage is TRBV29-1 and J usage is TRBJ1-1; D unclear. Germline CDR1 and CDR2: SQVTM and ANQGSEA. The CDR3 loop spans 11 amino acids. Trimming pared 4 bases from V and 11 bases from J, leaving 14 bases between. The CDR3 bases are TGCAGCGTTGTCCCAGGCCTAGGGGCTTTCTTT. Its translation: CSVVPGLGAFF.

This chain links TRBV6-7 with TRBJ2-3, with TRBD2 identical over 13 bases. TRBV6-7 is flagged as an ORF with uncertain function. The CDR3 contains 22 residues. V was clipped by 0 bases and J by 1 base; unmatched bases: 16. CDR3 sequence: CASSYSKFFPLLAGGGTDTQYF. For the CDR3, the DNA is TGTGCCAGCAGTTACTCGAAATTCTTCCCTTTACTAGCGGGGGGGGGCACAGATACGCAGTATTTT.

This clone was detected only a few times. A far larger clone is a single base away, which makes a read error likely. This CDR3 is also generated by other DNA sequences in the sample. This chain links TRBV5-5 with TRBJ2-1, with a weak D call TRBD2 (6 bases). The CDR3 length is 15 residues. V was clipped by 4 bases and J by 1 base, with 12 bases between them. In germline, CDR1 is SGHKS, CDR2 YYEKEE (reference sequence). CDR3 nucleotide sequence: TGTGCCAGCAGCCACGGGACTCATTCCTACAATGAGCAGTTCTTC. Protein: CASSHGTHSYNEQFF.

The chain combines TRBV10-3 with TRBJ1-4, with TRBD1 identical over 10 bases. The CDR3 totals 16 residues. Germline-derived CDR1 and CDR2 are ENHRY and SYGVKD. V was pared by 5 bases and J by 1 base, with 4 bases of the junction left unmatched. CDR3 sequence reads: CAISSDRGLTNEKLFF. The CDR3 coding sequence is TGTGCCATCAGTAGCGACAGGGGGCTAACTAATGAAAAACTGTTTTTT.

V gene TRBV7-9 combines with J gene TRBJ1-6; D is undetermined. CDR3 size: 14 residues. Trimming cost V 2 bases and J 5 bases, with 7 bases left between them. Per the germline V gene, CDR1 is SEHNR and CDR2 is FQNEAQ (reference sequence). The chain's CDR3 is CASSLPGNNSPLHF. In DNA form, the CDR3 reads TGTGCCAGCAGCTTACCTGGGAATAATTCACCCCTCCACTTT.

The rearrangement uses TRBV4-1 and TRBJ1-1; D uncertain. V dropped 0 bases and J dropped 5 bases, with 10 bases sitting between them. The CDR3 runs to 14 residues. Germline CDR1 and CDR2: MGHRA and YSYEKL. The CDR3: CASSQEGRRTEAFF. In DNA form, the CDR3 reads TGCGCCAGCAGCCAAGAGGGAAGGAGGACTGAAGCTTTCTTT.

The V gene is TRBV18, the J gene TRBJ1-2; D call uncertain. CDR1 and CDR2 from the germline V gene are KGHSH and LQKENI. With 2 bases removed from V and 4 bases from J, the gap between germline ends came to 14 bases. The CDR3 has 15 amino acids. The CDR3 loop is CASSPIVETAYGYTF. In DNA, the CDR3 is TGTGCCAGCTCACCAATCGTCGAGACGGCCTATGGCTACACCTTC.

The chain is built from TRBV7-2 and TRBJ2-5; TRBD2 agrees at 10 bases. CDR3 length: 14 residues. Germline V gene lookup returns CDR1 SGHTA and CDR2 FQGNSA. V dropped 1 base and J dropped 10; count of bases not matched to a gene: 6. The CDR3 loop reads CASSLVPASGGQYF. The CDR3 DNA reads as TGTGCCAGCAGCTTAGTTCCGGCTAGCGGGGGCCAGTACTTC. Full variable domain (outside the CDR3, taken from reference TRBV7-2 and TRBJ2-5): GAGVSQSPSNKVTEKGKDVELRCDPISGHTALYWYRQSLGQGLEFLIYFQGNSAPDKSGLPSDRFSAERTGGSVSTLTIQRTQQEDSAVYLCASSLVPASGGQYFGPGTRLLVL.

V usage is TRBV6-6 and J usage is TRBJ1-5, with D uncertain. Germline lookup yields CDR1 MNHNY and CDR2 SVGAGI (reference sequence). V lost 5 bases and J lost 6, with 5 bases in between. This CDR3 is built from 11 residues. For the CDR3, the DNA is TGTGCCAGCAGTATAGGTCAGCCCCAGCATTTT. Its translation is CASSIGQPQHF.

A remark on this clone: At one boundary the junction diverges from the germline segment, which might be a read error. The rearrangement uses TRBV20-1 and TRBJ2-1; 13 bases are shared with TRBD2. Germline values: CDR1 DFQATT, CDR2 SNEGSKA (reference sequence). The CDR3 is made up of 10 amino acids. CDR3 in DNA: TGCAGTGCTGGGACTAGCGGGAAGCTCTTC. This encodes CSAGTSGKLF.

V and J are TRBV5-1 and TRBJ2-1, with D perhaps matching TRBD1 (5 bases). The V gene lost 2 bases and the J gene lost 6 bases, with 12 bases spanning the gap. The CDR3 has 14 residues. Germline values: CDR1 SGHRS, CDR2 YFSETQ. CDR3 in DNA: TGCGCCAGCAGCTTAGAGCAGGGTACCAATGAGCAGTTCTTC. Residues: CASSLEQGTNEQFF.

The chain carries TRBV19 and TRBJ2-2; 14 bases fit TRBD2. Germline assignment: CDR1 LNHDA and CDR2 SQIVND (reference sequence). The CDR3 has 19 residues. J was trimmed by 2 bases and V by 4 bases; bases with no gene match: 9. The DNA of the CDR3 is TGTGCCAGTAGTACGGGGACTAGCGGGAGTATCGTCAACACCGGGGAGCTGTTTTTT. Translated: CASSTGTSGSIVNTGELFF.

This clone was found a few times. V and J are TRBV7-6 and TRBJ2-1; possible D gene TRBD2, 5 bases. The V end was cut by 2 bases, the J end by 0 bases, with 17 bases between. Germline V gene data show CDR1 as SGHVS and CDR2 as FNYEAQ. The CDR3 has 18 amino acids. This chain's CDR3 is CASSLTSIARSSYNEQFF. DNA for the CDR3: TGTGCCAGCAGCTTAACATCAATAGCGAGGAGCTCCTACAATGAGCAGTTCTTC.

This clone was observed a single time. The J gene is TRBJ1-2, the V gene TRBV19, with D possibly TRBD1 on 6 matching bases. CDR1 and CDR2 (germline): LNHDA, SQIVND (reference sequence). This CDR3 region has 15 residues. V lost 2 bases, J lost 4 bases, and 14 bases lay in between. This chain's CDR3 is CASSIIGTTSYGYTF. The CDR3 DNA follows: TGTGCCAGTAGTATAATAGGGACAACCAGCTATGGCTACACCTTC.

The chain uses TRBV30 and TRBJ2-2; D perhaps matches TRBD1 (6 bases). The CDR3 runs to 15 residues. Germline CDR1 is GTSNPN and CDR2 is SVGIG (reference sequence). The V end lost 3 bases, the J end lost 3 bases, and 14 bases lay between the germline ends. DNA of the CDR3: TGTGCCTGGAGAGTAGCTTGGACAGACACCGGGGAGCTGTTTTTT. Translation gives CAWRVAWTDTGELFF.

The V gene is TRBV28, the J gene TRBJ2-3; 7 bases agree with TRBD2. The CDR3 spans 12 residues. CDR1 and CDR2 from the germline V gene are MDHEN and SYDVKM. Losses at the gene ends were 7 bases for V and 4 bases for J; bases not matched to a gene: 2. The CDR3 DNA sequence: TGTGCCAGCACGGGGGGTTCAGATACGCAGTATTTT. Its protein is CASTGGSDTQYF.

J is TRBJ1-5 and V is TRBV28; D is unclear. V lost 1 base and J 7 bases, leaving 11 bases between the germline ends. The germline V gene encodes CDR1 MDHEN and CDR2 SYDVKM. The CDR3 runs to 14 residues. The CDR3 loop is CASSLFPSGQPQHF. In DNA, the CDR3 is TGTGCCAGCAGTTTATTCCCTTCCGGGCAGCCCCAGCATTTT.

The rearrangement links TRBV6-1 to TRBJ2-6, with unresolved D. Germline V gene sequence: CDR1 MNHNS, CDR2 SASEGT. V dropped 6 bases and J dropped 6 bases, with 12 bases sitting between them. The CDR3 consists of 14 residues. The CDR3 coding sequence is TGTGCCAGCAGGGACGGATTACTGGCCAACGTCCTGACTTTC. Protein product: CASRDGLLANVLTF.

The CDR3: CASSLDRGGRPADTQYF. The CDR3 coding sequence is TGCGCCAGCAGCTTGGATCGGGGGGGCCGCCCCGCAGATACGCAGTATTTT. The genes are TRBV5-1 and TRBJ2-3, with TRBD2 matching 8 bases. The CDR3 sequence is 17 residues long. The V segment lost 0 bases and the J segment 4 bases; nucleotides outside the gene matches: 10. The germline CDR1 and CDR2 sequences are SGHRS and YFSETQ.

The rearrangement uses TRBV9 and TRBJ2-5; no definite D call. V was pared by 0 bases and J by 1 base, with 10 bases between. The CDR3 consists of 15 residues. Germline V lookup: CDR1 SGDLS, CDR2 YYNGEE. CDR3 loop: CASSVVASTQETQYF. As DNA, the CDR3 is TGTGCCAGCAGCGTAGTGGCGTCAACCCAAGAGACCCAGTACTTC.

The chain combines TRBV5-1 with TRBJ2-5, with 8 bases aligning to TRBD2. The length of the CDR3 is 15 residues. Losses at the gene ends were 2 bases for V and 5 bases for J; bases not matched to a gene: 8. CDR1 and CDR2 (germline): SGHRS, YFSETQ. Here the CDR3 reads CASSFIRGGRETQYF. In DNA, the CDR3 is TGCGCCAGCAGCTTCATTCGGGGGGGCCGGGAGACCCAGTACTTC.

The rearrangement joins TRBV19 to TRBJ2-7; tentatively, D is TRBD1 (6 bases). CDR1 and CDR2 from the germline V gene are LNHDA and SQIVND (reference sequence). The CDR3 length is 12 residues. V shed 5 bases and J shed 2 bases, with 7 bases lying between them. The CDR3 sequence: CASSRDTYEQYF. The CDR3 DNA reads as TGTGCCAGTAGTCGGGACACCTACGAGCAGTACTTC.